This paragraph reports one T cell receptor (beta chain). Its specificity is not known. One junction end disagrees with the germline gene, perhaps due to a read error. This sample was taken from a study of shared clonotypes between healthy human individuals. The study drew its donors from healthy HIV-negative adults without recent acute infections or vaccinations. Each replicate PCR on the sorted subsets used about 220 ng DNA (around 30,000 T cell genomes). The table came from immunoSEQ multiplex PCR; TCRdb's copy has only in-frame clones and leaves some out. The sample includes 800,000 to 1,200,000 clones, around three quarters of them seen just once. Per the germline V gene, CDR1 is SNHLY and CDR2 is FYNNEI. This CDR3 has 14 residues. Study outcomes and limitations: Across a handful of donors, naive CD4 shared roughly 5%, naive CD8 more than 3%, memory CD4 2% to 2.5%, memory CD8 about 0.38%. Estimated richness was generally greater in naive than memory subsets.

Sequencing was carried out using memory CD4+ T cells from PBMCs. The sample's subset: CD45RA-negative fraction. This clonotype was sampled from a man between 18 and 35 years old in good health. Some clones in this sample may be carry-over from other donors' samples. The chain couples TRBV2 to TRBJ2-7; 8 bases align to TRBD2. CDR3 DNA: TGTGCCAGCAGTGAATGGACTAGCTCCAACGAGCAGTACTTC. It codes for CASSEWTSSNEQYF. Variable domain in full (rest from reference TRBV2 and TRBJ2-7): EPEVTQTPSHQVTQMGQEVILRCVPISNHLYFYWYRQILGQKVEFLVSFYNNEISEKSEIFDDQFSVERPDGSNFTLKIRSTKLEDSAMYFCASSEWTSSNEQYFGPGTRLTVT.